A few counts support the clone carrying this T cell receptor (beta chain). What it binds is unknown. This sample is drawn from a study of CD8+CD57+ T cells in acquired aplastic anemia. Across the study: The study obtained an average of roughly 2.9 ug of DNA from sorted CD4+ and CD8+ cells.

Genomic DNA served as template for TCR beta VDJ and CDR3 profiling. TCRdb used MiXCR to reprocess the reads, holding one entry per CDR3 protein. The sample gives about 200,000 distinct CDR3 sequences, 40% to 60% of which show up once; just under 20% is in the top ten. Whole-study results and caveats: Between patients and controls, CD8+ Simpson's diversity did not vary significantly.

Patients picked for sequencing had shown CD8+CD57+ cell expansion detected by flow cytometry. Germline-derived CDR1 and CDR2 are GTSNPN and SVGIG (reference sequence). Trimming at V came to 1 base and at J to 1 base, leaving 1 base not matched to a gene. The CDR3 consists of 14 residues. The sequence was collected from a human donor with aplastic anemia. The V call is TRBV30, the J call TRBJ2-3, with TRBD2 matching over 8 bases. Sequencing used sorted CD4+, CD8+, or CD8+CD57+ T cells (not recorded which) from PBMCs. The CDR3 DNA follows: TGTGCCTGGAGTGGAGCGGGGGGCACAGATACGCAGTATTTT. Protein sequence: CAWSGAGGTDTQYF.